A single sample is the source of the 25 T cell receptor beta chains below, sequenced in a study of T cell repertoires in cytomegalovirus infection (dated by TCRdb to between 2019 and 2020). Reads for this sample came from an Illumina HiSeq 1500. TCRdb reran the public reads through fastp at Q25 and MiXCR, keeping productive beta chains. Under each unique CDR3 protein, matching rows form one entry showing the most common genes and DNA. Recorded for this sample are 550,000 to 850,000 distinct CDR3 sequences; about 30% of them occurred a single time. The ten largest account for 15% to 20% of the sample. No antigen is known for these receptors. The intended sense of this specimen's treatment or condition label: in vitro stimulation with specific CMV peptide epitopes to enrich CMV-specific T cells. The source material was cultured PBMCs, sampled from culture after CMV antigen stimulation. The source is a human donor in good health (CMV status not recorded). Some clones in this sample may be carry-over from other donors' samples.

A few counts support this clonotype. The rearrangement joins TRBV6-8 to TRBJ2-7; maybe TRBD2 (5 bases). Trimming cost V 0 bases and J 7 bases, with 19 bases left between them. The CDR3 extends over 16 amino acids. CDR1 is MNHGY and CDR2 is SAAAGT in the germline V gene. CDR3 DNA: TGTGCCAGCAGTTACTCCTCGTACAGCCGATCGGGGGAGCAGTACTTC. It translates to CASSYSSYSRSGEQYF.

This clonotype was counted only a few times. The gene calls are TRBV19 and TRBJ2-1, with D unresolved. Germline CDR1 LNHDA, CDR2 SQIVND (reference sequence). Between the trimmed V and J ends, which lost 8 bases and 9 bases, there was a span of 8 bases. The length of the CDR3 is 10 residues. Here the CDR3 reads CASSMVEQFF. The CDR3 DNA follows: TGTGCCAGTTCCATGGTTGAGCAGTTCTTC.

At least ten counts were recorded for this clonotype. The chain uses TRBV7-9 and TRBJ1-3; D unclear. V gave up 7 bases and J gave up 0 bases, with 19 bases separating them. The CDR3 length is 17 residues. Germline lookup yields CDR1 SEHNR and CDR2 FQNEAQ (reference sequence). CDR3 DNA sequence: TGTGCCAGCAAGCGCGTCTTAGAGAGCCGCTCTGGAAACACCATATATTTT. As protein: CASKRVLESRSGNTIYF.

The chain employs TRBV4-2 and TRBJ2-3, with 8 nucleotides matching TRBD2. CDR1 is LGHNA and CDR2 is YNFKEQ in the germline V gene. The CDR3 is 15 residues long. V lost 2 bases and J lost 4; bases outside the gene matches: 5. In DNA, the CDR3 is TGTGCCAGCAGCCAACCGGGACTAGTCTCAGATACGCAGTATTTT. Protein sequence: CASSQPGLVSDTQYF.

The sample holds a few counts of this clonotype. The rearrangement joins TRBV6-1 to TRBJ2-3, with D hard to call. This CDR3 comprises 14 residues. The germline CDR1 and CDR2 sequences are MNHNS and SASEGT. The V end lost 3 bases, the J end lost 6 bases, and 13 bases lay between the germline ends. The CDR3 here is CASSDGGFLDTQYF. The DNA for the CDR3 is TGTGCCAGCAGTGACGGCGGCTTTCTTGATACGCAGTATTTT.

The J gene is TRBJ1-1, the V gene TRBV5-1; 7 bases line up with TRBD1. Trimming at V came to 4 bases and at J to 0 bases, leaving 6 bases not matched to a gene. This CDR3 comprises 15 residues. Germline V gene sequence: CDR1 SGHRS, CDR2 YFSETQ. The CDR3 region has the DNA TGCGCCAGCAGCGAATCCGGGACAGTGAACACTGAAGCTTTCTTT. This translates into CASSESGTVNTEAFF.

The CDR3 loop is CASTDWAGVAKNIQYF. The CDR3 coding sequence is TGTGCCAGCACCGACTGGGCGGGAGTAGCCAAAAACATTCAGTACTTC. The V gene is TRBV7-6, the J gene TRBJ2-4; 7 positions match TRBD2. J lost 0 bases, V lost 7 bases, and 9 bases had no gene match. CDR3 size: 16 residues. Germline V lookup: CDR1 SGHVS, CDR2 FNYEAQ.

In its sample, this clonotype was seen a few times. The chain combines TRBV7-9 with TRBJ2-5; D remains ambiguous. Trimming stripped 5 bases from V and 4 bases from J, with 17 bases between. CDR1 is SEHNR and CDR2 is FQNEAQ in the germline V gene (reference sequence). This CDR3 spans 15 amino acids. The CDR3 is CASSRPRPAGETQYF. The CDR3, as DNA: TGTGCCAGCAGCCGCCCCCGACCCGCTGGAGAGACCCAGTACTTC.

In this sample, this clonotype turned up a few times. The genes are TRBV6-1 and TRBJ1-1; 8 bases fit TRBD1. Unmatched junction bases numbered 6, after V lost 6 bases and J lost 6 bases. Germline V gene data show CDR1 as MNHNS and CDR2 as SASEGT. This CDR3 has 13 residues. CDR3 DNA sequence: TGTGCCAGCAGGGACAGGGACTTATCTGAAGCTTTCTTT. This gives the protein CASRDRDLSEAFF.

The table lists this clonotype with a few counts. The J gene is TRBJ2-1, the V gene TRBV6-1; no clear D gene. Trimming took off 3 bases at V and 8 bases at J, with 23 bases between the two ends. The CDR3 extends over 17 amino acids. Per the germline V gene, CDR1 is MNHNS and CDR2 is SASEGT. The CDR3 coding sequence is TGTGCCAGCAGTGACAGCCCCAGATTCCTACCTGGTGATGAGCAGTTCTTC. Translated: CASSDSPRFLPGDEQFF.

This clonotype appeared once. The CDR3 protein is CATSVWGGNEQFF. CDR3 bases: TGTGCCACCAGTGTCTGGGGGGGTAATGAGCAGTTCTTC. The rearrangement uses TRBV24-1 and TRBJ2-1, with TRBD2 identical over 7 bases. J was trimmed by 7 bases and V by 5 bases; bases with no gene match: 4. The CDR3 length is 13 residues. CDR1 and CDR2 from the germline V gene are KGHDR and SFDVKD.

The chain has TRBV6-1 and TRBJ1-6; D remains unclear. The germline CDR1 and CDR2 sequences are MNHNS and SASEGT. The CDR3 is made up of 16 amino acids. V shed 1 base and J shed 0 bases, with 7 bases lying between them. In DNA form, the CDR3 reads TGTGCCAGCAGTGAAGAAGGGAGCTCCTATAATTCACCCCTCCACTTT. Translated: CASSEEGSSYNSPLHF.

The chain links TRBV12-3 or TRBV12-4 to TRBJ2-3; possibly TRBD2 for D (5 bases). The V end was cut by 6 bases, the J end by 10 bases, with 14 bases between. The CDR3 loop spans 12 amino acids. CDR3 protein: CASSFGLRPQYF. The CDR3 DNA follows: TGTGCCAGCAGCTTCGGACTCCGGCCGCAGTATTTT.

J is TRBJ2-7 and V is TRBV6-2 or TRBV6-3; 7 positions agree with TRBD1. The germline V gene has CDR1 MNHEY and CDR2 SVGEGT. The CDR3 totals 12 residues. Trimming at V came to 10 bases and at J to 2 bases, leaving 5 bases not matched to a gene. The CDR3 protein is CATNRGPYEQYF. For the CDR3, the DNA is TGTGCCACGAACAGGGGTCCCTACGAGCAGTACTTC.

This clonotype occurred a few times. The chain is built from TRBV11-2 and TRBJ2-3; 12 nucleotides align to TRBD2. Germline assignment: CDR1 SGHAT and CDR2 FQNNGV. The CDR3 runs 15 residues. V dropped 7 bases and J dropped 1; count of bases not matched to a gene: 3. CDR3 residues: CASTRLAGGTDTQYF. The CDR3 DNA follows: TGTGCCAGCACTAGACTAGCGGGGGGCACAGATACGCAGTATTTT.

The V and J genes are TRBV6-1 and TRBJ2-3; 11 bases fit TRBD2. The length of the CDR3 is 15 residues. Germline CDR1 reads MNHNS; CDR2 reads SASEGT. V shed 6 bases, J shed 4 bases, and the junction held 6 bases outside the gene matches. The CDR3 loop is CASRRLAGRPDTQYF. CDR3 nucleotide sequence: TGTGCCAGCAGACGACTAGCGGGACGTCCAGATACGCAGTATTTT.

This clonotype was detected a few times. The V gene is TRBV7-9, the J gene TRBJ2-3, with D unresolved. The CDR3 is 13 amino acids. V was shortened by 1 base and J by 6 bases, with 8 bases between the two germline ends. The V gene's germline CDR1 is SEHNR and CDR2 FQNEAQ (reference sequence). The DNA for the CDR3 is TGTGCCAGCAGCTTAGTAGCTTGGGATACGCAGTATTTT. Its protein product is CASSLVAWDTQYF.

This chain connects TRBV2 to TRBJ2-7, with TRBD2 as a possible D gene (6 bases). Trimming left V 8 bases short and J 2 bases short, with 16 bases between. This CDR3 spans 14 amino acids. CDR1 is SNHLY, CDR2 FYNNEI, per germline. The CDR3 DNA follows: TGTGCCAGCCAGCCGGGACTGGCGCCCTACGAGCAGTACTTC. This codes for CASQPGLAPYEQYF.

This clonotype was observed many times. This chain connects TRBV7-6 to TRBJ2-1; either TRBD1 or TRBD2 may fit D (5 bases each). V lost 1 base to trimming and J lost 9 bases, with 28 bases between them. The CDR3 is 19 residues long. In germline, CDR1 is SGHVS, CDR2 FNYEAQ. Here the CDR3 reads CASSLEGSVAAPQRGEQFF. The CDR3 nucleotides are TGTGCCAGCAGCTTAGAGGGGAGCGTGGCAGCCCCCCAACGCGGTGAGCAGTTCTTC.

The chain couples TRBV20-1 to TRBJ2-5, with TRBD2 identical over 8 bases. V shed 6 bases and J 2 bases; nucleotides not matched to a gene: 8. CDR1 DFQATT and CDR2 SNEGSKA come from the germline V gene (reference sequence). This CDR3 spans 14 amino acids. CDR3 residues: CSAALAGSQETQYF. The CDR3 nucleotides read TGCAGTGCGGCTCTAGCGGGCAGTCAAGAGACCCAGTACTTC.

The rearrangement joins TRBV20-1 to TRBJ1-1, with unresolved D. Between the trimmed V and J ends, which lost 5 bases and 6 bases, there was a span of 19 bases. Germline V gene lookup returns CDR1 DFQATT and CDR2 SNEGSKA (reference sequence). The CDR3 is 14 amino acids. The CDR3 reads CSAAKPPATAEAFF. The CDR3 DNA sequence: TGCAGTGCTGCTAAACCCCCGGCGACCGCTGAAGCTTTCTTT.

This chain links TRBV6-8 with TRBJ1-1; 7 bases agree with TRBD1. The CDR3 has 15 residues. The V gene's germline CDR1 is MNHGY and CDR2 SAAAGT. V shed 2 bases, J shed 5 bases, and the junction held 8 bases outside the gene matches. CDR3 amino acids: CASSYLQGVLTEAFF. CDR3 sequence (DNA): TGTGCCAGCAGTTACCTGCAGGGGGTATTAACTGAAGCTTTCTTT.

This clonotype was found a few times. The chain links TRBV20-1 to TRBJ2-7; D is uncertain. Trimming shortened V by 6 bases and J by 1 base, and 10 bases separated the two germline ends. The CDR3 is 12 residues long. Germline loops: CDR1 DFQATT, CDR2 SNEGSKA (reference sequence). The CDR3 bases are TGCAGTGCCTTAACCTATTCCTACGAGCAGTACTTC. Encoded protein: CSALTYSYEQYF.

V and J are TRBV11-2 and TRBJ2-7, with D possibly TRBD1 on 5 matching bases. The CDR3 is 15 residues long. CDR1 is SGHAT and CDR2 is FQNNGV in the germline V gene. Trimming took 5 bases from V and 5 from J, leaving 19 bases between them. CDR3 region: CASSRQTVWSDEQYF. CDR3 bases: TGTGCCAGCAGCCGACAGACAGTCTGGTCCGACGAGCAGTACTTC.

This clonotype was seen a handful of times. The chain employs TRBV6-1 and TRBJ2-1, with 8 bases fitting TRBD2. With 5 bases clipped from V and 3 bases from J, the junction kept 6 bases outside the gene matches. The CDR3 has 15 amino acids. The germline V gene has CDR1 MNHNS and CDR2 SASEGT. The CDR3 reads CASSPDGGDYNEQFF. The CDR3 coding sequence is TGTGCCAGCAGTCCGGACGGGGGGGACTACAATGAGCAGTTCTTC.